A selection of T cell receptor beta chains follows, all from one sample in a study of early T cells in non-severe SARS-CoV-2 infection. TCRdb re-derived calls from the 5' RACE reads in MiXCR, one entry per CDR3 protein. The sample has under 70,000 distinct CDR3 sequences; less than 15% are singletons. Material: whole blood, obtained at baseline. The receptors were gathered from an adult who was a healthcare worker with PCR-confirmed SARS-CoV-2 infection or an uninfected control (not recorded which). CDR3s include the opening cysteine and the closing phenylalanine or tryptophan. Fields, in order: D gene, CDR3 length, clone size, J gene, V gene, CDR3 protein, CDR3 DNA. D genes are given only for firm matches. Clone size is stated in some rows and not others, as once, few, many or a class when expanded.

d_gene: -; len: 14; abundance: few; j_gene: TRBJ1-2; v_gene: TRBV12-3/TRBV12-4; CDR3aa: CASTLASGAYGYTF; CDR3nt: TGTGCCAGCACCCTGGCCTCAGGGGCCTATGGCTACACCTTC
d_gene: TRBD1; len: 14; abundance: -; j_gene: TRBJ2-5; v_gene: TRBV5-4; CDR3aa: CASSTGQNQETQYF; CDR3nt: TGTGCCAGCAGCACGGGACAGAACCAAGAGACCCAGTACTTC
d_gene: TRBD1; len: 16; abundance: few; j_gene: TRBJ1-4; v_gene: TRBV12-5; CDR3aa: CASGIDRGPTNEKLFF; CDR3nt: TGTGCTAGTGGTATTGACAGGGGACCAACTAATGAAAAACTGTTTTTT
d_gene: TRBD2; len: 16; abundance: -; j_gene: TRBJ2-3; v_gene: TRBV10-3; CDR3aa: CAISDPWSGRPDTQYF; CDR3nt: TGTGCCATCAGTGATCCATGGAGCGGGAGACCAGATACGCAGTATTTT
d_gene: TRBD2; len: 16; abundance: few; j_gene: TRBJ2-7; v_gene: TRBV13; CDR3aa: CASSLGPGLAGVEQYF; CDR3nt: TGTGCCAGCAGCTTAGGCCCCGGACTAGCGGGAGTAGAGCAGTACTTC
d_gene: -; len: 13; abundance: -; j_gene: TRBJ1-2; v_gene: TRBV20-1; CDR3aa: CSASLERNYGYTF; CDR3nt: TGCAGTGCAAGCCTCGAGAGGAACTATGGCTACACCTTC
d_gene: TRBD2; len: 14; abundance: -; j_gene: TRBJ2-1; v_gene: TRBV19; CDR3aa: CASSYVAGYNEQFF; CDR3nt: TGTGCCAGTAGTTACGTAGCGGGTTACAATGAGCAGTTCTTC
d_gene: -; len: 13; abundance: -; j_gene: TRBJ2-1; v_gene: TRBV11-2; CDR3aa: CGSSLDGRNEQFF; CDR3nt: TGTGGCAGCAGCTTAGACGGGAGAAATGAGCAGTTCTTC
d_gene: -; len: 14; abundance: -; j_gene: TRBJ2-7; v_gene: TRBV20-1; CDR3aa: CSASFNRESYEQYF; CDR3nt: TGCAGTGCTAGCTTCAACAGGGAATCCTACGAGCAGTACTTC
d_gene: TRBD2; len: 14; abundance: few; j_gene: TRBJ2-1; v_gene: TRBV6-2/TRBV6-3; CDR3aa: CASTTSGGYNEQFF; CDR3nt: TGTGCCAGCACCACTAGCGGGGGTTACAATGAGCAGTTCTTC
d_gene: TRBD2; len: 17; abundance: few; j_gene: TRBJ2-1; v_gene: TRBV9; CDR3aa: CASSVGVGGRVNNEQFF; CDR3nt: TGTGCCAGCAGCGTAGGAGTAGGTGGGAGGGTCAACAATGAGCAGTTCTTC
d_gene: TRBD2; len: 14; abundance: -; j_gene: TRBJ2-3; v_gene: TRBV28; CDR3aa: CASSRVGGTDTQYF; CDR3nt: TGTGCCAGCAGCAGGGTGGGGGGGACAGATACGCAGTATTTT
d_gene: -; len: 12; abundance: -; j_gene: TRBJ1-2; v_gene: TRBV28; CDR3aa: CASSLGLGGYTF; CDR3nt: TGTGCCAGCAGTTTAGGGCTGGGGGGCTACACCTTC
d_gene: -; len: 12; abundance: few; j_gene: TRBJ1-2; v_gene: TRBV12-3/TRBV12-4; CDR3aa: CASSRVNYGYTF; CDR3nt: TGTGCCAGCAGTCGCGTTAACTATGGCTACACCTTC
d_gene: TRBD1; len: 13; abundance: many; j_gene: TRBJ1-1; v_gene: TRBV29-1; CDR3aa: CSVSGTGGTEAFF; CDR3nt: TGCAGCGTGTCCGGGACAGGGGGCACTGAAGCTTTCTTT
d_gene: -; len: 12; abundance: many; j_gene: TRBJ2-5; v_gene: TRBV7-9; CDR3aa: CASSLASETQYF; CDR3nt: TGTGCCAGCAGCTTAGCGTCAGAGACCCAGTACTTC
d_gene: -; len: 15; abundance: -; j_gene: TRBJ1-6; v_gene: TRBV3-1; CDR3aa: CASSDGRDYNSPLHF; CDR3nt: TGTGCCAGCAGTGATGGACGGGACTATAATTCACCCCTCCACTTT
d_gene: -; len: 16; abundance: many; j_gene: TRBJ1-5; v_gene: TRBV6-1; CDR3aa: CASSEGGGYSNQPQHF; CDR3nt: TGTGCCAGCAGTGAAGGGGGCGGATATAGCAATCAGCCCCAGCATTTT
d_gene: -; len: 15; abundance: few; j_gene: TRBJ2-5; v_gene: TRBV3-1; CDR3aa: CASSQEAGAQETQYF; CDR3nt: TGTGCCAGCAGCCAAGAGGCCGGGGCGCAAGAGACCCAGTACTTC
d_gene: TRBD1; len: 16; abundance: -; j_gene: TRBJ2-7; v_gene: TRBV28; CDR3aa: CASNFNPGQPAYEQYF; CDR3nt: TGTGCCAGCAACTTCAATCCGGGACAGCCTGCCTACGAGCAGTACTTC
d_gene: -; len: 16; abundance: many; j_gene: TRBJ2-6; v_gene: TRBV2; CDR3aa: CASSEEGNAGANVLTF; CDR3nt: TGTGCCAGCAGTGAAGAGGGGAATGCTGGGGCCAACGTCCTGACTTTC
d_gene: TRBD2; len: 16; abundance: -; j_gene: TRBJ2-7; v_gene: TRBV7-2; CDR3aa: CASSLDGLAGVSEQYF; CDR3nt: TGTGCCAGCAGCTTAGATGGACTAGCGGGAGTGAGCGAGCAGTACTTC
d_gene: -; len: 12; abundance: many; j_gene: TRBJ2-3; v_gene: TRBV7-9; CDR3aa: CASSRQYDTQYF; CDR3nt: TGTGCCAGCAGCCGACAGTACGATACGCAGTATTTT
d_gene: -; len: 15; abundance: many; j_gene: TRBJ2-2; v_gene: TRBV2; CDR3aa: CASGGQNANTGELFF; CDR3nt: TGTGCCAGCGGCGGACAGAACGCGAACACCGGGGAGCTGTTTTTT
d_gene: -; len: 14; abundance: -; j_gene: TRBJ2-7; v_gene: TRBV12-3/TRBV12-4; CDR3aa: CASSLKSASAEQYF; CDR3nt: TGTGCCAGCAGTTTAAAAAGCGCGAGTGCCGAGCAGTACTTC
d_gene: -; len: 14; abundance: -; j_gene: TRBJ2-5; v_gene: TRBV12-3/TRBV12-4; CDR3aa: CASSLSGAGETQYF; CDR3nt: TGTGCCAGCAGTTTATCAGGGGCCGGGGAGACCCAGTACTTC
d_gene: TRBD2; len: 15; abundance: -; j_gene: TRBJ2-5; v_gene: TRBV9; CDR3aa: CASSNSGGMGETQYF; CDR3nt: TGTGCCAGCAGCAATAGCGGGGGCATGGGAGAGACCCAGTACTTC
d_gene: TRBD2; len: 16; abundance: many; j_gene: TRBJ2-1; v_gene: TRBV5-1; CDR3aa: CASSLLASGGYNEQFF; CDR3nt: TGCGCCAGCAGCTTGTTGGCTAGCGGGGGCTACAATGAGCAGTTCTTC
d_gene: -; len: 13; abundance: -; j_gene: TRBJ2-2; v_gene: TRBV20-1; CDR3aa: CSATQTNTGELFF; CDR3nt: TGCAGTGCTACCCAGACTAACACCGGGGAGCTGTTTTTT
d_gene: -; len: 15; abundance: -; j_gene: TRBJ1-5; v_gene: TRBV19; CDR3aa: CASTLSGGFYQPQHF; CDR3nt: TGTGCCAGTACCCTAAGCGGGGGATTCTATCAGCCCCAGCATTTT
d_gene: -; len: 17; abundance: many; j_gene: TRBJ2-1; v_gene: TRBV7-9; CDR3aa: CASSRHLLAESYNEQFF; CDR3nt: TGTGCCAGCAGTCGCCATCTACTAGCTGAATCCTACAATGAGCAGTTCTTC
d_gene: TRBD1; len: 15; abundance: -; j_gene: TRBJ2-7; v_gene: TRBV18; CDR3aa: CASSLGTGGTYEQYF; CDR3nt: TGTGCCAGCTCGCTCGGGACAGGGGGTACCTACGAGCAGTACTTC
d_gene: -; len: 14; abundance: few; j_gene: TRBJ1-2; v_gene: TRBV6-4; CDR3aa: CASRAEPGNYGYTF; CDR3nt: TGTGCCAGCAGGGCGGAACCGGGTAACTATGGCTACACCTTC
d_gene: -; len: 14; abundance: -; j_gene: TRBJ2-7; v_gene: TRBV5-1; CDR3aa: CASSLVVSPYEQYF; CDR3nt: TGCGCCAGCAGCTTGGTAGTATCTCCCTACGAGCAGTACTTC
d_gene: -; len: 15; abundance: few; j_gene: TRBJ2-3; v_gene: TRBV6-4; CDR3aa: CASSYDRNSTDTQYF; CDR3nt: TGTGCCAGCAGCTATGACAGGAATAGCACAGATACGCAGTATTTT
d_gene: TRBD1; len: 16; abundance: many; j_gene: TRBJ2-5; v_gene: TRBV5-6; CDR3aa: CASSLGTGARQETQYF; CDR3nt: TGTGCCAGCAGCTTGGGGACAGGGGCTCGACAAGAGACCCAGTACTTC
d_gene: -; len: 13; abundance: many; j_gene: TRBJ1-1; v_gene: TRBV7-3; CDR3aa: CASSLEGGGEAFF; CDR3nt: TGTGCCAGCAGCTTGGAAGGGGGTGGTGAAGCTTTCTTT
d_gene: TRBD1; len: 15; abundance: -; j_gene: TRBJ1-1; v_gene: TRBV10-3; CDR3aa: CAISEQGRGNTEAFF; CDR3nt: TGTGCCATCAGTGAACAGGGGCGCGGGAACACTGAAGCTTTCTTT
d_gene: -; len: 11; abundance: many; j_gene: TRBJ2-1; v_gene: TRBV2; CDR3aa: CASSRYSSEFF; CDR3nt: TGTGCCAGCAGTAGATATTCGAGCGAGTTCTTC
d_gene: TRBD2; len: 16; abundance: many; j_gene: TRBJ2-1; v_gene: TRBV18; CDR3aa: CASSPPSSGSGYEQFF; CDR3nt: TGTGCCAGCTCACCACCGTCTAGCGGGAGTGGGTATGAGCAGTTCTTC
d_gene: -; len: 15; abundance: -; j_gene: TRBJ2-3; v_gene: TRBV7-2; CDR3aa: CASSSGPGYGYTQYF; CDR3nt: TGTGCCAGCAGCAGCGGTCCTGGATATGGATATACGCAGTATTTT
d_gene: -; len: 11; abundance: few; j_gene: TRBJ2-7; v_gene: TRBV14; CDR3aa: CASSSTYEQYF; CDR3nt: TGTGCCAGCAGCTCCACCTACGAGCAGTACTTC
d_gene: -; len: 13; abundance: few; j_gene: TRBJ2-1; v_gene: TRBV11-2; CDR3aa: CASSGSSYNEQFF; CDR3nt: TGTGCCAGCAGCGGGTCCTCCTACAATGAGCAGTTCTTC
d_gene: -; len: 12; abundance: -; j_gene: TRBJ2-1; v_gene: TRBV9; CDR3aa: CASSAEYNEQFF; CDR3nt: TGTGCCAGCAGCGCGGAGTACAATGAGCAGTTCTTC
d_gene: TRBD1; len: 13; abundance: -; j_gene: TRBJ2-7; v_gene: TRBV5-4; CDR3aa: CASSKPDRPGQYF; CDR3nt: TGTGCCAGCAGCAAGCCGGACAGGCCCGGGCAGTACTTC